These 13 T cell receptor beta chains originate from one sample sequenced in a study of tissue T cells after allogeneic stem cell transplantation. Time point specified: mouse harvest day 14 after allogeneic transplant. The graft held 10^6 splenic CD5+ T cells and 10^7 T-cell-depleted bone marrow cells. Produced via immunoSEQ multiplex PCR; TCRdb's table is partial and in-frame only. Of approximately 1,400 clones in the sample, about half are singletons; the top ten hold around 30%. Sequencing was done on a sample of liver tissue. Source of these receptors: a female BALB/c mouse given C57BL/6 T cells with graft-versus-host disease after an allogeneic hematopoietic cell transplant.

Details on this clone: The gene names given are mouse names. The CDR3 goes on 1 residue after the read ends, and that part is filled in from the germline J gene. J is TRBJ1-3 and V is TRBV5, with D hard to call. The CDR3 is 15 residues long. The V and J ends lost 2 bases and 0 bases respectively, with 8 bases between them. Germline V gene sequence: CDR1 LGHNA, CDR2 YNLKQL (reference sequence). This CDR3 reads CASSQTDNSGNTLYF. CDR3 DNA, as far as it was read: TGTGCCAGCAGCCAAACAGACAATTCTGGAAATACGCTCTAT.

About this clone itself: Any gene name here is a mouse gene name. The DNA read from the CDR3 is TGTGCCAGCAGCTCGGGGTTTTCCAACGAAAGATTATTT. Its protein product is CASSSGFSNERLF. The whole CDR3 sequence is CASSSGFSNERLFF. The chain couples TRBV3 to TRBJ1-4; D is uncertain. The sequence runs out 1 residue before the end of the CDR3; the remainder is reconstructed from the germline J gene. This CDR3 contains 14 residues. Germline CDR1 is SNHLY and CDR2 is FYNGKV (reference sequence). The V and J ends lost 4 bases and 0 bases respectively, with 6 bases between them.

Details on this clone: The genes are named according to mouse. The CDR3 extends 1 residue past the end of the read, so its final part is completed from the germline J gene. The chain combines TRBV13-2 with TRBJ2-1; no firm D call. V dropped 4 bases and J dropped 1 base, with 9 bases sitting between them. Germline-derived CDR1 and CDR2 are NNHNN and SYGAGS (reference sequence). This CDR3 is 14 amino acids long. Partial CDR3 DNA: TGTGCCAGCGGTCCTGCCGGGAACTATGCTGAGCAGTTC. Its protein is CASGPAGNYAEQF. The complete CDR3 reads CASGPAGNYAEQFF.

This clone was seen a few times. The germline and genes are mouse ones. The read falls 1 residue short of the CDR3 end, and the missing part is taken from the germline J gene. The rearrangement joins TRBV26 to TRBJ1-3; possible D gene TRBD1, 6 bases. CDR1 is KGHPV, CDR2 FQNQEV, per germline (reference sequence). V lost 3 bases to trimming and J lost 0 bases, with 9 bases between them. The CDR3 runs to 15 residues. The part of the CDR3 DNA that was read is TGTGCCAGCAGTCTCCAGGGGACTTCTGGAAATACGCTCTAT. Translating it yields CASSLQGTSGNTLY. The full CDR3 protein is CASSLQGTSGNTLYF.

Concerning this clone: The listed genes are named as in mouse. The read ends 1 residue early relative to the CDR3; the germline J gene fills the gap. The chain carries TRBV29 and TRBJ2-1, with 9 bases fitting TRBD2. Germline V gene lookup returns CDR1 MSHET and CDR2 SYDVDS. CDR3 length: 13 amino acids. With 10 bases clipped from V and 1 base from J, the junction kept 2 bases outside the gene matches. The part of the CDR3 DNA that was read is TGTGCTACAGACTGGGGGAACTATGCTGAGCAGTTC. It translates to CATDWGNYAEQF. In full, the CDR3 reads CATDWGNYAEQFF.

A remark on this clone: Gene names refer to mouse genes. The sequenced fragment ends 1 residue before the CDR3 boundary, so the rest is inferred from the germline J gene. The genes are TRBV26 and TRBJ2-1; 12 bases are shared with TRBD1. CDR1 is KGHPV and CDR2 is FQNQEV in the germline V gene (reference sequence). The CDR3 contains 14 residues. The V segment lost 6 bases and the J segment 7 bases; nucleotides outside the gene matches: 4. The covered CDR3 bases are TGTGCCAGCAGGGGGGACAGGGGGCGGGCTGAGCAGTTC. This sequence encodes CASRGDRGRAEQF. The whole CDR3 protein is CASRGDRGRAEQFF.

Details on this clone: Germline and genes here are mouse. CDR3 DNA (partial): TGTGCCAGCAGCTGGACAGGGGGCAACACCGGGCAGCTCTAC. This gives the protein CASSWTGGNTGQLY. The whole CDR3 protein reads CASSWTGGNTGQLYF. The chain recombines TRBV26 with TRBJ2-2; 11 nucleotides match TRBD1. The read halts 1 residue ahead of the CDR3 end, with the missing end drawn from the germline J gene. J lost 2 bases, V lost 6 bases, and 2 bases had no gene match. CDR1 and CDR2 from the germline V gene are KGHPV and FQNQEV (reference sequence). The CDR3 length is 15 residues.

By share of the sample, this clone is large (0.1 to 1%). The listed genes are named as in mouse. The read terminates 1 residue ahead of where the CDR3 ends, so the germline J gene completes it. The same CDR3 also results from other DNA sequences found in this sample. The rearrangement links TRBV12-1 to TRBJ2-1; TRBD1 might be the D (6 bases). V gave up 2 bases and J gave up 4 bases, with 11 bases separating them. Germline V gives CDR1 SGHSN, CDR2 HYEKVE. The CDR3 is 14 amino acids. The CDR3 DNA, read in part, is TGTGCCAGCTCTCCACCGGGACAATATGCTGAGCAGTTC. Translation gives CASSPPGQYAEQF. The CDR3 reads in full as CASSPPGQYAEQFF.

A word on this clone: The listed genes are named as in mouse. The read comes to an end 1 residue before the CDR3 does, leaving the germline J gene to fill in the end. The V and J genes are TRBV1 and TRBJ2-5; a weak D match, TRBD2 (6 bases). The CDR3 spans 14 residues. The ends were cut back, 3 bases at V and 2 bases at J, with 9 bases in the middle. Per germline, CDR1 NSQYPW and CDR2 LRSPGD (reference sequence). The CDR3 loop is CTCSAAGVQDTQYF. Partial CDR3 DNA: TGCACCTGCAGTGCCGCTGGGGTCCAAGACACCCAGTAC.

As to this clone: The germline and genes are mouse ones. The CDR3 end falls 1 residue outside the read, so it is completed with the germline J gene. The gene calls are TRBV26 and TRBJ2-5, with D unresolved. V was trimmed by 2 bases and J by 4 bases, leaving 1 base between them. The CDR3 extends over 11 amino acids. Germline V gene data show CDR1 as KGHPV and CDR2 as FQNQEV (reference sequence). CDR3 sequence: CASSLKDTQYF. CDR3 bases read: TGTGCCAGCAGTCTGAAAGACACCCAGTAC.

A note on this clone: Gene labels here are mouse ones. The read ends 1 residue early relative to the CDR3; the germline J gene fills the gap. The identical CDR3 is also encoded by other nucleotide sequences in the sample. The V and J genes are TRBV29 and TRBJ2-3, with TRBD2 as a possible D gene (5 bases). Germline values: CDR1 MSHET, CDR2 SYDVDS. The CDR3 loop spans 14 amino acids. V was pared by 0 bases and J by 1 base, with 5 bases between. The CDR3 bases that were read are TGTGCTAGCAGTTTATCTGGGGGTGCAGAAACGCTGTAT. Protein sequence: CASSLSGGAETLY. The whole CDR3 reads CASSLSGGAETLYF. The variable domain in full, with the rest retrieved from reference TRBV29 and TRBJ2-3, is DMKVTQMPRYLIKRMGENVLLECGQDMSHETMYWYRQDPGLGLQLIYISYDVDSNSEGDIPKGYRVSRKKREHFSLILDSAKTNQTSVYFCASSLSGGAETLYFGSGTRLTVL.

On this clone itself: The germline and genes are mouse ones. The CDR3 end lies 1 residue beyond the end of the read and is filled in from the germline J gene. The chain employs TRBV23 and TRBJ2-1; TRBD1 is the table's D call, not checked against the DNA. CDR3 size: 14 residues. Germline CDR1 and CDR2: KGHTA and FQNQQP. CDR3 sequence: CSSRRDRNYAEQFF. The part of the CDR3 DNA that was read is TGCTCCAGCAGGCGGGACAGAAACTATGCTGAGCAGTTC. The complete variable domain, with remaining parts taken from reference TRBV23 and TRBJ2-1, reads DAAVTQKPRYLIKMKGQEAEMKCIPEKGHTAVFWYQQKQSKELKFLIYFQNQQPLDQIDMVKERFSAVCPSSSLCSLGIRTCEAEDSALYLCSSRRDRNYAEQFFGPGTRLTVL.

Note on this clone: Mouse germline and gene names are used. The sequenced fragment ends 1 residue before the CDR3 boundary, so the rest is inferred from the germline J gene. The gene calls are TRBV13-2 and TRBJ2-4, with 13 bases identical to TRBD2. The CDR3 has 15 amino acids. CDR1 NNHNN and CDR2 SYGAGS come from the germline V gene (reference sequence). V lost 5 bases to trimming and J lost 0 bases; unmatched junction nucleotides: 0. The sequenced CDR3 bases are TGTGCCAGCGGGGGACTGGGGGGGAGTCAAAACACCTTGTAC. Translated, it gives CASGGLGGSQNTLY. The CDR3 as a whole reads CASGGLGGSQNTLYF.